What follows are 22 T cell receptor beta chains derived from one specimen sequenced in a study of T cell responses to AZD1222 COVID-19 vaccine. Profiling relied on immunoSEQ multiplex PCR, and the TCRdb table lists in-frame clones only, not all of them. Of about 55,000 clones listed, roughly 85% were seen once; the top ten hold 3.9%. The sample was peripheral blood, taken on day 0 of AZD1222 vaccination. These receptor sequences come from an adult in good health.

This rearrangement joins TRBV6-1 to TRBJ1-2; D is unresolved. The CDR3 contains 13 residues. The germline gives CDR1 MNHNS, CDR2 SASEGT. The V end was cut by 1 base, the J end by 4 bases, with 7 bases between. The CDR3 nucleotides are TGTGCCAGCAGTGAAGGAATAGGCTATGGCTACACCTTC. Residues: CASSEGIGYGYTF.

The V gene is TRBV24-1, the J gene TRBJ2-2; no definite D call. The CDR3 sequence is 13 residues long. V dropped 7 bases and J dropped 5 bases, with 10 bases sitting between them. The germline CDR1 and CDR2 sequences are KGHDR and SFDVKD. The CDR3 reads CATRGDLTGELFF. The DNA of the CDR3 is TGTGCCACCAGAGGAGACTTAACCGGGGAGCTGTTTTTT.

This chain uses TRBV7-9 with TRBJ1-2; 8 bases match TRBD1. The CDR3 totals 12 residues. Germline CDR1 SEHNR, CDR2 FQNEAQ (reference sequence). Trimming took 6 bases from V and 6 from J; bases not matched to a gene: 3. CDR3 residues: CASSWTGHGYTF. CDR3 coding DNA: TGTGCCAGCAGTTGGACAGGGCATGGCTACACCTTC.

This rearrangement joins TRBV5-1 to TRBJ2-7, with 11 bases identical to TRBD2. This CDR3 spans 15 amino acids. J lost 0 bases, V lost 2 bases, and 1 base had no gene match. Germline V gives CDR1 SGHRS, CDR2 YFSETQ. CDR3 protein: CASSLLAGASYEQYF. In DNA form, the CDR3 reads TGCGCCAGCAGCTTACTAGCGGGGGCCTCCTACGAGCAGTACTTC. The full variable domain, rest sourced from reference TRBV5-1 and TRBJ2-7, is KAGVTQTPRYLIKTRGQQVTLSCSPISGHRSVSWYQQTPGQGLQFLFEYFSETQRNKGNFPGRFSGRQFSNSRSEMNVSTLELGDSALYLCASSLLAGASYEQYFGPGTRLTVT.

Here the CDR3 reads CATDSRFGTIYF. Written as DNA, the CDR3 is TGTGCCACTGATTCCCGTTTCGGCACCATATATTTT. This sequence joins TRBV28 and TRBJ1-3; D is unresolved. The CDR3 length is 12 residues. The germline gives CDR1 MDHEN, CDR2 SYDVKM. Deletions cut 10 bases from V and 9 bases from J, with 16 bases between. Full variable domain (rest looked up from reference TRBV28 and TRBJ1-3): DVKVTQSSRYLVKRTGEKVFLECVQDMDHENMFWYRQDPGLGLRLIYFSYDVKMKEKGDIPEGYSVSREKKERFSLILESASTNQTSMYLCATDSRFGTIYFGEGSWLTVV.

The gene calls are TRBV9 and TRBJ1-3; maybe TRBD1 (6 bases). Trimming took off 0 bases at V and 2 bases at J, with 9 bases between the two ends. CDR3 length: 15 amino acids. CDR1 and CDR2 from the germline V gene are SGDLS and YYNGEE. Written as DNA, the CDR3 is TGTGCCAGCAGCGTAGGGGGGGGCCCTGGAAACACCATATATTTT. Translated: CASSVGGGPGNTIYF.

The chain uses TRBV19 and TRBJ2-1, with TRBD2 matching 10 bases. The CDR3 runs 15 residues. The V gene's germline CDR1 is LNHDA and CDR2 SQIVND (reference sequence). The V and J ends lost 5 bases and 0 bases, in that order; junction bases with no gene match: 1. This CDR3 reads CASSASGGSYNEQFF. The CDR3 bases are TGTGCCAGTAGTGCTAGCGGGGGCTCCTACAATGAGCAGTTCTTC.

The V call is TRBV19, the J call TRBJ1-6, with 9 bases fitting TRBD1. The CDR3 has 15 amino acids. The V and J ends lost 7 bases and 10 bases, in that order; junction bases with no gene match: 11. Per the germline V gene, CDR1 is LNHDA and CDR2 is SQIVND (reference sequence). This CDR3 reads CASTEGQGRGSPLHF. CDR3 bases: TGTGCCAGTACCGAGGGACAGGGTCGAGGATCACCCCTCCACTTT.

The CDR3 DNA sequence: TGTGCCAGCTCATCTAGGACAGGTGGCTACACCTTC. As protein: CASSSRTGGYTF. This chain joins TRBV18 and TRBJ1-2; 7 bases are shared with TRBD1. The CDR3 extends over 12 amino acids. Germline V gives CDR1 KGHSH, CDR2 LQKENI. V lost 5 bases and J lost 7; bases outside the gene matches: 4.

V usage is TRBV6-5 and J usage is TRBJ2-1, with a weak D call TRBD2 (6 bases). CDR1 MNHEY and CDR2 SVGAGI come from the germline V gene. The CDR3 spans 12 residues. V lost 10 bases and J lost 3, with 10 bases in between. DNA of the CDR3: TGTGCCACCTGGACTAACTACAATGAGCAGTTCTTC. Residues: CATWTNYNEQFF.

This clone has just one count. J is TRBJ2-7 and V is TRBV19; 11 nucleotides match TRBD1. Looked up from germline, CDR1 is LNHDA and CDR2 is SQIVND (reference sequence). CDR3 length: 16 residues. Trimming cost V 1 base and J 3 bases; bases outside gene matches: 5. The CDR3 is CASSIAWGQGGYEQYF. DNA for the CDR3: TGTGCCAGTAGTATAGCCTGGGGACAGGGGGGCTACGAGCAGTACTTC.

Here the CDR3 reads CATSEGAGETQYF. CDR3 coding DNA: TGTGCCACCAGTGAGGGGGCCGGTGAGACCCAGTACTTC. The V gene is TRBV24-1, the J gene TRBJ2-5; D possibly corresponds to TRBD1 (6 bases). Per the germline V gene, CDR1 is KGHDR and CDR2 is SFDVKD. The CDR3 covers 13 residues. With 4 bases removed from V and 5 bases from J, the gap between germline ends came to 10 bases.

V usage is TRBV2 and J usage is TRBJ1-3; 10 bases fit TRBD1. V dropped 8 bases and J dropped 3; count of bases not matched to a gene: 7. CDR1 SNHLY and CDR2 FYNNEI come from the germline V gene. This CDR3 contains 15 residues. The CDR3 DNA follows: TGTGCCAGCCTCCCGACAGGGGGCTTTGGAAACACCATATATTTT. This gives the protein CASLPTGGFGNTIYF.

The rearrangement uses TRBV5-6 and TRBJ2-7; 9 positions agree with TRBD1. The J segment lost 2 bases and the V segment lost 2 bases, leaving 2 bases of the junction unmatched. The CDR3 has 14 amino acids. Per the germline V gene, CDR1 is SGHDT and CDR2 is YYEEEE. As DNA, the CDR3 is TGTGCCAGCAGCTTACGGACAGGGGCCTACGAGCAGTACTTC. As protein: CASSLRTGAYEQYF.

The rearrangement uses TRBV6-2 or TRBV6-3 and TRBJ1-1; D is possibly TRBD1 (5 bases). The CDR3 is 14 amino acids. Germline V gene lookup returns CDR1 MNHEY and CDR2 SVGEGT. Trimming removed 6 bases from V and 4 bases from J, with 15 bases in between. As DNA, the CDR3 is TGTGCCAGCAGCGACACCGGGACGGTCACTGAAGCTTTCTTT. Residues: CASSDTGTVTEAFF.

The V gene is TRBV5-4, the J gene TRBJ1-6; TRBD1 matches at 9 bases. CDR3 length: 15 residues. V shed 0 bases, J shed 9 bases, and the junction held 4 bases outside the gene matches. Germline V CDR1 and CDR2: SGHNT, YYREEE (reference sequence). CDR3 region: CASSLEQGAGSPLHF. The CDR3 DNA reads TGTGCCAGCAGCTTGGAACAGGGGGCAGGTTCACCCCTCCACTTT.

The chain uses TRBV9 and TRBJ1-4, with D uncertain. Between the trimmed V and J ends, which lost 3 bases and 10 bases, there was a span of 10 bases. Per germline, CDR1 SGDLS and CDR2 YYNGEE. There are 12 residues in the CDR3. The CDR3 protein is CASSGPPGKLFF. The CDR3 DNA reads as TGTGCCAGCAGCGGGCCGCCGGGAAAACTGTTTTTT.

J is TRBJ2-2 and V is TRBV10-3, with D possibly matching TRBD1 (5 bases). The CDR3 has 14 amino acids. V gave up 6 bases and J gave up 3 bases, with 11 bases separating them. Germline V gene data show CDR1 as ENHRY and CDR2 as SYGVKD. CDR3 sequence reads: CAISVDRDTGELFF. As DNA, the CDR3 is TGTGCCATCAGCGTAGACAGAGACACCGGGGAGCTGTTTTTT.

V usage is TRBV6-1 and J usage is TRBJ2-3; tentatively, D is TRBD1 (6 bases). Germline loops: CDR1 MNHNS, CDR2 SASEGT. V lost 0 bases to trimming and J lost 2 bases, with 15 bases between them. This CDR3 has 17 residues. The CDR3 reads CASSEARGHGSTDTQYF. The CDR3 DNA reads TGTGCCAGCAGTGAAGCGAGGGGACATGGGTCCACAGATACGCAGTATTTT.

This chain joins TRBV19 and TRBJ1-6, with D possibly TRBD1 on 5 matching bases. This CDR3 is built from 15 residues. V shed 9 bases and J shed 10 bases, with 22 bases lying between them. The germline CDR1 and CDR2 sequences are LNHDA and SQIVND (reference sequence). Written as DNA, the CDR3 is TGTGCCAGCAACTTCAGTCCCGGGGGTGACTCACCCCTCCACTTT. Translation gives CASNFSPGGDSPLHF. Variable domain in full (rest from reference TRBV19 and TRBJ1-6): DGGITQSPKYLFRKEGQNVTLSCEQNLNHDAMYWYRQDPGQGLRLIYYSQIVNDFQKGDIAEGYSVSREKKESFPLTVTSAQKNPTAFYLCASNFSPGGDSPLHFGNGTRLTVT.

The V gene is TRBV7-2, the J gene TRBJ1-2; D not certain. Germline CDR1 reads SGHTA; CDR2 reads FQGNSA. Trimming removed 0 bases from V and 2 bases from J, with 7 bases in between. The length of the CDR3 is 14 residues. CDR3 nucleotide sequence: TGTGCCAGCAGCTTAGCGGCGACAAACTATGGCTACACCTTC. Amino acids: CASSLAATNYGYTF. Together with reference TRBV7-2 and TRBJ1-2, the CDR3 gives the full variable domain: GAGVSQSPSNKVTEKGKDVELRCDPISGHTALYWYRQSLGQGLEFLIYFQGNSAPDKSGLPSDRFSAERTGGSVSTLTIQRTQQEDSAVYLCASSLAATNYGYTFGSGTRLTVV.

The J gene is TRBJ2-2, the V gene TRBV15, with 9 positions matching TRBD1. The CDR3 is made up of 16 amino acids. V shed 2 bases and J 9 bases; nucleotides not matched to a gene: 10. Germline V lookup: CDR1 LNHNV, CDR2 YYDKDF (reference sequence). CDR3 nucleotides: TGTGCCACCAGCAGAACCTCCGGGACAGGGAGAAGGGAGCTGTTTTTT. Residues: CATSRTSGTGRRELFF. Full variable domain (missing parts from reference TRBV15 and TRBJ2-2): DAMVIQNPRYQVTQFGKPVTLSCSQTLNHNVMYWYQQKSSQAPKLLFHYYDKDFNNEADTPDNFQSRRPNTSFCFLDIRSPGLGDTAMYLCATSRTSGTGRRELFFGEGSRLTVL.